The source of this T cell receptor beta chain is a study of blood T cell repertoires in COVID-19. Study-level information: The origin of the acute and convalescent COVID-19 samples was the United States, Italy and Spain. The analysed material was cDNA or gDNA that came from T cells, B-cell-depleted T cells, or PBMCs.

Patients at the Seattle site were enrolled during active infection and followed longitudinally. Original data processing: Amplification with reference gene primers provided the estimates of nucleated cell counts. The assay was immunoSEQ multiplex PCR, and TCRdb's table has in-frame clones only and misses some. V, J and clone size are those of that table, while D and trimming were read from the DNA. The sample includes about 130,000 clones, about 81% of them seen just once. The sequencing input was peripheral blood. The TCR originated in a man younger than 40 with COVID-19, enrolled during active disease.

Written as DNA, the CDR3 is TGTGCCAGCAGCCCACAGTCGAACACTGAAGCTTTCTTT. This sequence encodes CASSPQSNTEAFF. This chain uses TRBV12-3 or TRBV12-4 with TRBJ1-1; D remains ambiguous. This CDR3 is 13 amino acids long. Trimming shortened V by 6 bases and J by 1 base, and 9 bases separated the two germline ends.